The 11 T cell receptor beta chains in this list originate from one sample, sequenced in a study of shared clonotypes between healthy human individuals. Method: immunoSEQ multiplex PCR; TCRdb's copy keeps in-frame clones and lacks some. The sample carries around 2.1 million clones, 85% to 95% recorded once. Naive CD8 cells comprised CD45RO-negative, CCR7-positively selected cells, excluding terminally differentiated effector memory CD45RA+ cells. Sequencing was performed on naive CD8+ T cells from PBMCs. The receptors here all came from a man aged 18 to 30 in good health. Some clones in this sample may be carry-over from other donors' samples.

This clone was recorded only once. V gene TRBV11-2 combines with J gene TRBJ2-7; D unclear. The germline V gene has CDR1 SGHAT and CDR2 FQNNGV. V was cut by 5 bases and J by 2 bases, with 13 bases left in between. The CDR3 spans 14 residues. The DNA of the CDR3 is TGTGCCAGCAGCCCGGTGGGCGTAGCCTACGAGCAGTACTTC. Its protein is CASSPVGVAYEQYF.

The chain employs TRBV6-5 and TRBJ2-7, with D perhaps matching TRBD2 (6 bases). This CDR3 spans 14 amino acids. Germline V gene data show CDR1 as MNHEY and CDR2 as SVGAGI. With 2 bases removed from V and 3 bases from J, the gap between germline ends came to 11 bases. CDR3 protein: CASSYRGLIYEQYF. CDR3 bases: TGTGCCAGCAGTTACAGGGGACTTATCTACGAGCAGTACTTC.

The chain recombines TRBV11-2 with TRBJ2-1, with no clear D. CDR1 is SGHAT, CDR2 FQNNGV, per germline. The V end was cut by 1 base, the J end by 9 bases, with 7 bases between. The CDR3 is 12 residues long. In DNA, the CDR3 is TGTGCCAGCAGCTTAGTTGTCGGTGAGCAGTTCTTC. This sequence encodes CASSLVVGEQFF.

This rearrangement joins TRBV9 to TRBJ1-2, with 7 bases identical to TRBD1. Germline V gives CDR1 SGDLS, CDR2 YYNGEE. CDR3 size: 23 residues. V dropped 0 bases and J dropped 2; count of bases not matched to a gene: 28. CDR3 in amino acids: CASSVAPQIAAGGNRLHNYGYTF. The CDR3 region has the DNA TGTGCCAGCAGCGTAGCTCCCCAAATCGCTGCAGGGGGTAATCGCTTACACAACTATGGCTACACCTTC.

CDR3 DNA sequence: TGTGCCAGCAGCTACCCCCCGTCGGGGGCCTTGTACGAGCAGTACTTC. It codes for CASSYPPSGALYEQYF. The chain combines TRBV7-9 with TRBJ2-7; D may correspond to TRBD1 or TRBD2 (6 bases each). CDR1 SEHNR and CDR2 FQNEAQ come from the germline V gene (reference sequence). V lost 4 bases and J lost 4, with 20 bases in between. This CDR3 spans 16 amino acids.

V is TRBV4-1 and J is TRBJ2-3, with 10 nucleotides matching TRBD2. This CDR3 has 14 amino acids. V lost 4 bases to trimming and J lost 6 bases; unmatched junction nucleotides: 4. Germline values: CDR1 MGHRA, CDR2 YSYEKL. CDR3 region: CASSLAGGLDTQYF. The CDR3 DNA sequence: TGCGCCAGCAGCCTAGCGGGAGGTTTGGATACGCAGTATTTT.

The rearrangement links TRBV14 to TRBJ1-2; 7 positions match TRBD1. The germline gives CDR1 SGHDN, CDR2 FVKESK. Trimming took 3 bases from V and 3 from J; bases not matched to a gene: 19. The CDR3 loop spans 19 amino acids. The CDR3 DNA reads as TGTGCCAGCAGCCACCCTAAGCGGGACAGTCCTCCGCGGGACTATGGCTACACCTTC. It yields the protein CASSHPKRDSPPRDYGYTF. The full variable domain, its missing parts supplied by reference TRBV14 and TRBJ1-2, is EAGVTQFPSHSVIEKGQTVTLRCDPISGHDNLYWYRRVMGKEIKFLLHFVKESKQDESGMPNNRFLAERTGGTYSTLKVQPAELEDSGVYFCASSHPKRDSPPRDYGYTFGSGTRLTVV.

This rearrangement joins TRBV5-1 to TRBJ1-2; D is possibly TRBD1 (5 bases). This CDR3 is built from 14 residues. Germline CDR1 reads SGHRS; CDR2 reads YFSETQ. V shed 0 bases and J shed 5 bases, with 11 bases lying between them. CDR3 sequence reads: CASSLGDRYYGYTF. The DNA for the CDR3 is TGCGCCAGCAGCTTGGGTGACAGATATTATGGCTACACCTTC.

This clone has just one count. The CDR3 DNA reads as TGTGCCAGCAGCTTAGGGGGGGTACAGCCCCAGCATTTT. It encodes CASSLGGVQPQHF. This chain joins TRBV7-8 and TRBJ1-5; TRBD1 is a possible D gene (5 bases). The CDR3 consists of 13 residues. Trimming took 1 base from V and 7 from J, leaving 8 bases between them. Germline V gene sequence: CDR1 SGHVS, CDR2 FQNEAQ.

V usage is TRBV6-5 and J usage is TRBJ2-1, with 8 bases lining up with TRBD2. The CDR3 runs 11 residues. Trimming at V came to 8 bases and at J to 8 bases, leaving 2 bases not matched to a gene. Germline lookup yields CDR1 MNHEY and CDR2 SVGAGI. The CDR3 DNA reads TGTGCCAGCCGGGAGGGCTATGAGCAGTTCTTC. Its protein is CASREGYEQFF.

The rearrangement links TRBV29-1 to TRBJ2-1, with 7 bases lining up with TRBD1. J was trimmed by 1 base and V by 7 bases; bases with no gene match: 10. Germline lookup yields CDR1 SQVTM and CDR2 ANQGSEA. CDR3 length: 15 residues. CDR3 in amino acids: CSAEQARGSYNEQFF. As DNA, the CDR3 is TGCAGCGCCGAACAGGCCAGGGGGTCCTACAATGAGCAGTTCTTC.